Shown below are 17 T cell receptor beta chains from a single sample sequenced in a study of molecular identifiers for immune sequencing clone quantification. TCRdb passed the PCR reads through MiXCR, listing each CDR3 protein once. The repertoire holds 600,000 to 650,000 distinct CDR3 sequences, with 20% as singletons. Sequenced input: naive CD8+ T cells from blood, with Jurkat cell RNA spiked in. Subset of the sample: FACS-sorted CD8+CD4-CCR7+CD45RA+ naive T cells. The receptors were gathered from a human donor in good health. Some libraries in this study had Jurkat cell RNA spiked in.

The table lists this clonotype with many counts. V and J are TRBV14 and TRBJ2-5; no reliable D call. V was trimmed by 5 bases and J by 6 bases, leaving 19 bases between them. The germline CDR1 and CDR2 sequences are SGHDN and FVKESK. The CDR3 is 15 residues long. As DNA, the CDR3 is TGTGCCAGCAGCATAAGGAGACAAGGAGCACAGACCCAGTACTTC. Translated: CASSIRRQGAQTQYF.

This clonotype was observed many times. CDR3 amino acids: CASSPEFYTQYF. As DNA, the CDR3 is TGTGCCAGCAGCCCCGAGTTTTATACGCAGTATTTT. V and J are TRBV6-5 and TRBJ2-3; D uncertain. The V end lost 6 bases, the J end lost 7 bases, and 11 bases lay between the germline ends. This CDR3 is 12 amino acids long. Germline V gene lookup returns CDR1 MNHEY and CDR2 SVGAGI.

In its sample, this clonotype was seen many times. The chain recombines TRBV6-2 or TRBV6-3 with TRBJ1-5, with a weak D call TRBD1 (5 bases). V was cut by 3 bases and J by 9 bases, with 15 bases left in between. Germline CDR1 is MNHEY and CDR2 is SVGEGT. CDR3 length: 14 residues. The CDR3 bases are TGTGCCAGCAGTTATTGGGGACCCTCGGGGCCCCAGCATTTT. It encodes CASSYWGPSGPQHF.

This clonotype was seen ten or more times. This chain joins TRBV7-9 and TRBJ2-5; D is perhaps TRBD2 (6 bases). The CDR3 totals 13 residues. CDR1 and CDR2 (germline): SEHNR, FQNEAQ (reference sequence). V lost 6 bases to trimming and J lost 0 bases, with 8 bases between them. Here the CDR3 DNA reads TGTGCCAGCAGGAGCGGGCACCAAGAGACCCAGTACTTC. Translation gives CASRSGHQETQYF.

This chain links TRBV4-3 with TRBJ2-5; 8 bases are a match to TRBD1. The germline CDR1 and CDR2 sequences are LGHNA and YSLEER. After removal of 5 bases from V and 2 bases from J, the junction contained 7 bases not matched to a gene. The CDR3 length is 15 residues. This CDR3 reads CASSRGGQEQETQYF. As DNA, the CDR3 is TGCGCCAGCAGCAGAGGGGGACAGGAGCAAGAGACCCAGTACTTC.

On this clonotype: One end of the junction fails to match germline, which may point to a read error. J is TRBJ2-1 and V is TRBV20-1, with TRBD2 identical over 9 bases. This CDR3 spans 15 amino acids. Germline V CDR1 and CDR2: DFQATT, SNEGSKA (reference sequence). The CDR3 DNA sequence: TGCAGTGCTAGAGATAGACTAGCGGACTACAGTGAGCAGTTCTTC. Protein sequence: CSARDRLADYSEQFF.

Notes on this clonotype: Given a much more abundant clone one base away, this may be a read error. The rearrangement links TRBV13 to TRBJ2-7, with 10 positions matching TRBD1. The ends lost 5 bases at V and 2 bases at J; junction bases unmatched: 9. Germline V gene sequence: CDR1 PRHDT, CDR2 FYEKMQ (reference sequence). CDR3 length equals 16 residues. CDR3 protein: CASSGGKTGGTYEQYF. The CDR3 DNA reads TGTGCCAGCAGCGGGGGGAAGACAGGGGGCACCTACGAGCAGTACTTC.

This clonotype was seen only a few times. V and J are TRBV6-2 or TRBV6-3 and TRBJ1-1, with D possibly being TRBD1 (5 bases). The CDR3 totals 13 residues. Per the germline V gene, CDR1 is MNHEY and CDR2 is SVGEGT. Trimming removed 7 bases at V and 6 bases at J, with 15 bases between. For the CDR3, the DNA is TGTGCCAGCACCCCGGGGGGTATCTCTGAAGCTTTCTTT. Translation: CASTPGGISEAFF.

In the case of this clonotype: Since a much larger clone is just one base distant, this may be a read error. This sequence joins TRBV4-3 and TRBJ2-6; the match to TRBD2 covers 8 bases. The V and J ends lost 1 base and 2 bases, in that order; junction bases with no gene match: 7. Germline V gene lookup returns CDR1 LGHNA and CDR2 YSLEER. The CDR3 length is 18 residues. The DNA for the CDR3 is TGCGCCAGCAGCCAAGTTCGGGGGGGAGTGGCTGGGGCCAACGTCCTGACTTTC. Residues: CASSQVRGGVAGANVLTF.

This clonotype was found many times. The chain links TRBV12-3 or TRBV12-4 to TRBJ1-5; D call uncertain. V gave up 3 bases and J gave up 5 bases, with 11 bases separating them. There are 14 residues in the CDR3. The CDR3 DNA reads TGTGCCAGCAGTTTTCTGGGTACGGATCAGCCCCAGCATTTT. It codes for CASSFLGTDQPQHF.

This clonotype came up many times. The chain is built from TRBV4-3 and TRBJ2-3; 10 bases agree with TRBD2. The germline V gene has CDR1 LGHNA and CDR2 YSLEER. The junction had 7 bases not matched to a gene; V was cut back by 0 bases and J by 4 bases. This CDR3 is 17 amino acids long. As DNA, the CDR3 is TGCGCCAGCAGCCAAGAGGGGAAGCGGGAGGGCGCAGATACGCAGTATTTT. Translation gives CASSQEGKREGADTQYF.

The chain uses TRBV4-3 and TRBJ2-5; possible D gene TRBD1, 5 bases. Looked up from germline, CDR1 is LGHNA and CDR2 is YSLEER. The V end lost 1 base, the J end lost 0 bases, and 15 bases lay between the germline ends. The CDR3 loop spans 17 amino acids. CDR3 in DNA: TGCGCCAGCAGCCAAGGACGCGGACACCGGTACCAAGAGACCCAGTACTTC. Encoded protein: CASSQGRGHRYQETQYF.

A word on this clonotype: Since a much larger clone is just one base distant, this may be a read error. This rearrangement joins TRBV19 to TRBJ2-6, with a weak D call TRBD1 (5 bases). Germline CDR1 is LNHDA and CDR2 is SQIVND (reference sequence). The CDR3 spans 15 residues. CDR3: CASLNEYSGANVPTF. CDR3 DNA: TGTGCCAGCCTAAATGAGTACTCTGGGGCCAACGTCCCGACTTTC.

In this sample, this clonotype turned up a few times. The chain couples TRBV5-4 to TRBJ1-1; D not resolved. The V and J ends lost 1 base and 1 base respectively, with 8 bases between them. The germline gives CDR1 SGHNT, CDR2 YYREEE (reference sequence). The length of the CDR3 is 14 residues. CDR3 in DNA: TGTGCCAGCAGCTTGTTTCAAACGAACACTGAAGCTTTCTTT. This gives the protein CASSLFQTNTEAFF.

The chain is built from TRBV30 and TRBJ2-1, with a tentative D call TRBD1 (6 bases). CDR3 length equals 12 residues. Trimming cost V 2 bases and J 10 bases, with 12 bases left between them. Germline loops: CDR1 GTSNPN, CDR2 SVGIG (reference sequence). CDR3 in amino acids: CAWSTTGFEQFF. CDR3 in DNA: TGTGCCTGGAGTACAACAGGGTTCGAGCAGTTCTTC.

The chain joins TRBV4-1 to TRBJ2-3, with D hard to call. CDR1 and CDR2 (germline): MGHRA, YSYEKL. There are 16 residues in the CDR3. V lost 2 bases to trimming and J lost 3 bases, with 15 bases between them. The CDR3 DNA reads TGCGCCAGCAGCCAATCTGGCGGTAGCAAAACAGATACGCAGTATTTT. Translated, it gives CASSQSGGSKTDTQYF.

V gene TRBV6-6 combines with J gene TRBJ1-2; 9 bases map to TRBD1. Trimming cost V 8 bases and J 3 bases; bases outside gene matches: 4. This CDR3 has 13 amino acids. In germline, CDR1 is MNHNY, CDR2 SVGAGI (reference sequence). CDR3 sequence (DNA): TGTGCCAGCGGACACAGGGGGCACTATGGCTACACCTTC. As protein: CASGHRGHYGYTF.